The 15 T cell receptor beta chains below all came from one sample that was sequenced in a study of early T cells in non-severe SARS-CoV-2 infection. Via MiXCR, TCRdb re-called the 5' RACE reads, giving one row per CDR3 protein. Among tens of thousands of distinct CDR3 sequences listed, 11% to 15% were seen once. Sequencing was done on a sample of whole blood. Source of these receptors: an adult who was a healthcare worker with PCR-confirmed SARS-CoV-2 infection or an uninfected control (not recorded which).

This clonotype has only a few counts. The chain is built from TRBV7-9 and TRBJ1-5; no clear D gene. V was clipped by 5 bases and J by 3 bases, with 14 bases between them. Germline V CDR1 and CDR2: SEHNR, FQNEAQ (reference sequence). The CDR3 contains 15 residues. CDR3 protein: CASSQSLGINQPQHF. CDR3 bases: TGTGCCAGCAGCCAGAGTTTGGGAATCAATCAGCCCCAGCATTTT.

This clonotype came up many times. This chain connects TRBV20-1 to TRBJ2-3; the D call may be TRBD1 or TRBD2 (5 bases each). Germline V gene lookup returns CDR1 DFQATT and CDR2 SNEGSKA (reference sequence). The CDR3 is made up of 13 amino acids. V dropped 6 bases and J dropped 4 bases, with 14 bases sitting between them. The CDR3 region has the DNA TGCAGTGCGCATAAGGGACGCGCAGATACGCAGTATTTT. Its translation: CSAHKGRADTQYF.

The rearrangement uses TRBV20-1 and TRBJ1-1, with D maybe TRBD1 (5 bases). The CDR3 totals 13 residues. Trimming removed 6 bases from V and 4 bases from J, with 15 bases in between. From germline, CDR1 is DFQATT and CDR2 SNEGSKA (reference sequence). In DNA form, the CDR3 reads TGCAGTGCGGGGCGTTCATATCCCACTGAAGCTTTCTTT. This translates into CSAGRSYPTEAFF.

CDR3 nucleotide sequence: TGTGCCAGCAGCTTAGGGGGGGCAGATACGCAGTATTTT. Protein: CASSLGGADTQYF. The chain links TRBV7-2 to TRBJ2-3; possibly TRBD2 for D (6 bases). Germline V gene lookup returns CDR1 SGHTA and CDR2 FQGNSA. The CDR3 is 13 amino acids. V was trimmed by 1 base and J by 4 bases, leaving 6 bases between them.

The table lists this clonotype with a count of one. J is TRBJ2-7 and V is TRBV29-1, with 7 bases lining up with TRBD1. This CDR3 has 14 residues. J was trimmed by 3 bases and V by 6 bases; bases with no gene match: 11. The germline V gene encodes CDR1 SQVTM and CDR2 ANQGSEA. The CDR3 reads CSVSTGQHLYEQYF. CDR3 DNA sequence: TGCAGCGTATCTACGGGACAGCACCTCTACGAGCAGTACTTC.

This clonotype showed up just a few times. This chain connects TRBV29-1 to TRBJ2-7; 9 bases are a match to TRBD2. V shed 7 bases and J 3 bases; nucleotides not matched to a gene: 7. CDR1 and CDR2 from the germline V gene are SQVTM and ANQGSEA. The CDR3 consists of 13 residues. The CDR3 nucleotides are TGCAGCGCCAGACTAGCGGAATACTACGAGCAGTACTTC. Protein product: CSARLAEYYEQYF.

This clonotype was observed at least ten times. The chain is built from TRBV14 and TRBJ2-7, with 9 bases identical to TRBD1. CDR3 length equals 14 residues. Germline-derived CDR1 and CDR2 are SGHDN and FVKESK. J gave up 2 bases and V 4 bases, and 3 bases lay outside the gene matches. CDR3 sequence: CASSRDRDTYEQYF. In DNA, the CDR3 is TGTGCCAGCAGCCGGGACAGGGATACCTACGAGCAGTACTTC.

The table lists this clonotype with a few counts. The rearrangement links TRBV27 to TRBJ1-2, with D possibly TRBD1 on 5 matching bases. The CDR3 contains 14 residues. In germline, CDR1 is MNHEY, CDR2 SMNVEV (reference sequence). Trimming stripped 0 bases from V and 8 bases from J, with 13 bases between. The CDR3 DNA sequence: TGTGCCAGCAGTTTATCGGGGGTCCCAGGAGGCTACACCTTC. Its translation is CASSLSGVPGGYTF.

The chain has TRBV2 and TRBJ1-4, with D unresolved. Germline V lookup: CDR1 SNHLY, CDR2 FYNNEI. V was trimmed by 6 bases and J by 4 bases, leaving 3 bases between them. This CDR3 region has 11 residues. CDR3: CASRFNEKLFF. The CDR3, as DNA: TGTGCCAGCAGGTTTAATGAAAAACTGTTTTTT.

In this sample, this clonotype turned up a few times. DNA for the CDR3: TGTGCCAGCACGGGGACCGTCACCGGGGAGCTGTTTTTT. The encoded protein is CASTGTVTGELFF. The gene calls are TRBV6-2 or TRBV6-3 and TRBJ2-2; D is possibly TRBD1 or TRBD2 (5 bases each). This CDR3 is built from 13 residues. From germline, CDR1 is MNHEY and CDR2 SVGEGT. The germline V and J ends were trimmed by 7 bases and 4 bases, with 10 bases remaining between them.

This clonotype came up many times. This chain's CDR3 is CASSLEGQGEAFF. The CDR3 bases are TGTGCCAGCAGCTTAGAGGGACAGGGCGAAGCTTTCTTT. V and J are TRBV7-9 and TRBJ1-1; 9 bases are a match to TRBD1. The V segment lost 1 base and the J segment 8 bases; nucleotides outside the gene matches: 2. CDR3 length: 13 amino acids. Germline V gene lookup returns CDR1 SEHNR and CDR2 FQNEAQ (reference sequence).

The table lists this clonotype with many counts. The rearrangement uses TRBV11-2 and TRBJ2-1; TRBD2 agrees at 8 bases. Looked up from germline, CDR1 is SGHAT and CDR2 is FQNNGV. The CDR3 has 14 residues. V lost 2 bases, J lost 7 bases, and 4 bases stayed unmatched. The CDR3 region is CASSLQLAENEQFF. CDR3 DNA: TGTGCCAGCAGCTTACAACTAGCGGAGAATGAGCAGTTCTTC.

V usage is TRBV7-8 and J usage is TRBJ2-1; possibly TRBD2 for D (6 bases). Germline loops: CDR1 SGHVS, CDR2 FQNEAQ. The CDR3 totals 12 residues. This CDR3 is CAGGVSYNEQFF. The CDR3 bases are TGTGCTGGCGGGGTATCCTACAATGAGCAGTTCTTC.

This clonotype came up many times. The gene calls are TRBV6-4 and TRBJ1-6; D is perhaps TRBD1 (5 bases). CDR3 size: 15 residues. V lost 3 bases to trimming and J lost 5 bases, with 11 bases between them. CDR1 and CDR2 from the germline V gene are MRHNA and SNTAGT. The CDR3: CASSDDWGNNSPLHF. The CDR3 nucleotides are TGTGCCAGCAGTGATGATTGGGGGAATAATTCACCCCTCCACTTT.

V is TRBV19 and J is TRBJ1-5, with 7 nucleotides matching TRBD1. Trimming took 3 bases from V and 1 from J; bases not matched to a gene: 3. The CDR3 is 15 residues long. Germline V lookup: CDR1 LNHDA, CDR2 SQIVND (reference sequence). The CDR3 here is CASSIGQASNQPQHF. CDR3 sequence (DNA): TGTGCCAGTAGTATTGGACAGGCAAGCAATCAGCCCCAGCATTTT.